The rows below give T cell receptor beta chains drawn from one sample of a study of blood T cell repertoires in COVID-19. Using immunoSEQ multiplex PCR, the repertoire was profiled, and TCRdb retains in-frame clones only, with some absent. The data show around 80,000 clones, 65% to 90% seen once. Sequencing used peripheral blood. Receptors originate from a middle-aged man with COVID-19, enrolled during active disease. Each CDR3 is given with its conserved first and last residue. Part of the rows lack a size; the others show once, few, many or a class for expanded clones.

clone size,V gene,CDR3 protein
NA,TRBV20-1,CSAPRDFGQFF
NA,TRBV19,CASSIGGTLYGYTF
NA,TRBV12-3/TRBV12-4,CASRTGDGDTQYF
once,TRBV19,CASSMGRKYEQYF
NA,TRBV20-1,CSPEYQETQYF
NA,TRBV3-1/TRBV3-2,CASSQDRSSGNTIYF
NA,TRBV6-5,CASSPRPGAGELFF
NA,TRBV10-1,CASSDDSGRFDEQFF
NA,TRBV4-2,CASSQVTTGEYGYTF
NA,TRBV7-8,CASSSPQLARRAGELFF
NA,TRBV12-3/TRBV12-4,CASSLGQKYEQYF
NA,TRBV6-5,CASSTSGSTDTQYF
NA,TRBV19,CASSIFTREGGPYNEQFF
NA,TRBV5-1,CASSLRLAGVDTQYF
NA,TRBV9,CASSVGLRGTNEKLFF
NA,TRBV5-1,CASSFQGANTDTQYF
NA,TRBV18,CASSPRNEGPQHF
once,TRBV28,CASSSTENQPQHF
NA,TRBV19,CASSITVNSNQPQHF
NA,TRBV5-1,CASSLAAVGTEAFF
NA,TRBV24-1,CATSDLQIGAGDTGELFF
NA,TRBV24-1,CATSDSPETGIYNEQFF
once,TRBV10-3,CAISVEGAGSYNEQFF
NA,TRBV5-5,CASSLSGSRRDTQYF
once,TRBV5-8,CASSFQENLSPLHF
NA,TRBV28,CASIVSGRSYEQYF